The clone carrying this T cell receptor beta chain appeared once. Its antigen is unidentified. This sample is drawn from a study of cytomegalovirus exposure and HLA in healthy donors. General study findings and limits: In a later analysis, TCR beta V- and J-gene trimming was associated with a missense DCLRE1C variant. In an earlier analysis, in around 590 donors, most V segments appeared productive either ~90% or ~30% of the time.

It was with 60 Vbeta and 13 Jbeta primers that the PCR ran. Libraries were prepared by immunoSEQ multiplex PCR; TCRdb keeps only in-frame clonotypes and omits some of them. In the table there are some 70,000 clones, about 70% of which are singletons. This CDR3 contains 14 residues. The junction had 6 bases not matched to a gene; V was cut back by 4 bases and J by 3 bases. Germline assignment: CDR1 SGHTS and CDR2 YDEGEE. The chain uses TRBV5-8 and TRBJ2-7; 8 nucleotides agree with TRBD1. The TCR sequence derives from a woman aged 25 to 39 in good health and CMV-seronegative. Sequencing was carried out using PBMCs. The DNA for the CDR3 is TGTGCCAGCAGCCTAGGACAGGGAAACTACGAGCAGTACTTC. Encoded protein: CASSLGQGNYEQYF.